A selection of T cell receptor beta chains follows, all from one sample in a study of long-term antiretroviral therapy in people with HIV. The table came from immunoSEQ multiplex PCR; TCRdb's copy has only in-frame clones and leaves some out. The repertoire consists of about 38,000 clones, with roughly 80% occurring once and the leading ten covering roughly 5.6%. The sample consisted of unsorted PBMCs, taken 1.5 years after starting antiretroviral therapy. These TCRs come from a man between 18 and 35 years old with HIV. CDR3s include the opening cysteine and the closing phenylalanine or tryptophan. Fields, in order: clone size, J gene, V gene, D gene, CDR3 DNA, CDR3 protein. The D gene is left open where the match is weak. Not all rows give a size; the values are once, few, many and, for expanded clones, a class.

>.|TRBJ2-3|TRBV11-2|TRBD2
TGTGCCAGCAGGCTGCGGGAGGGATACACAGATACGCAGTATTTT
CASRLREGYTDTQYF
>.|TRBJ1-5|TRBV19|.
TGTGCCAGTAGTATTGGGGCAGTTCACAATCAGCCCCAGCATTTT
CASSIGAVHNQPQHF
>few|TRBJ2-6|TRBV2|.
TGTGCCAGCAGTGAAGAATTTTTTAGCTCTGGGGCCAACGTCCTGACTTTC
CASSEEFFSSGANVLTF
>few|TRBJ2-7|TRBV2|TRBD1
TGTGCCAGCAGTGAAGCGGGGGGACAGGGGGCCGAGCAGTACTTC
CASSEAGGQGAEQYF
>once|TRBJ2-7|TRBV5-6|.
TGTGCCAGCAGCTTGGGGCCGGGGGAGATGGCGGAGCAGTACTTC
CASSLGPGEMAEQYF
>.|TRBJ2-1|TRBV27|.
TGTGCCAGCAGTGTCCCAAGCGCGAATGAGCAGTTCTTC
CASSVPSANEQFF
>once|TRBJ1-3|TRBV30|.
TGTGCCTGGAGACCAGGAACCTCAAGTGGAAACACCATATATTTT
CAWRPGTSSGNTIYF
>once|TRBJ1-5|TRBV5-1|.
TGCGCCAGCAGCCCGTCGCCTGGGAGCAATCAGCCCCAGCATTTT
CASSPSPGSNQPQHF
>.|TRBJ1-5|TRBV28|.
TGTGCCAGCAGTTCGCCCAGCAGTGGCAGGGCGACGTACAATCAGCCCCAGCATTTT
CASSSPSSGRATYNQPQHF
>.|TRBJ2-7|TRBV28|TRBD1
TGTGCCAGCAGTTTAAACAGGGGGCCCTACGAGCAGTACTTC
CASSLNRGPYEQYF